The rows below give T cell receptor beta chains drawn from one sample of a study of immune evolution from preneoplasia to lung adenocarcinoma. Libraries were prepared by immunoSEQ multiplex PCR; TCRdb keeps only in-frame clonotypes and omits some of them. This table holds over 3,000 clones, approximately 85% found once. Input material: FFPE invasive lung adenocarcinoma tissue. These receptors were taken from a person in their fifties with lung adenocarcinoma. CDR3s include the opening cysteine and the closing phenylalanine or tryptophan.

J: TRBJ2-5
V: TRBV7-3
CDR3: CASSQGAGTGGIETQYF

J: TRBJ2-2
V: TRBV29-1
CDR3: CSGGPTGKEGATGELFF

J: TRBJ2-7
V: TRBV27
CDR3: CASKSGTEIYEQYF

J: TRBJ2-7
V: TRBV5-4
CDR3: CASSLGRDSSYEQYF

J: TRBJ1-1
V: TRBV19
CDR3: CASSIIGTVNTEAFF

J: TRBJ2-7
V: TRBV7-2
CDR3: CASSLGHRVYEQYF

J: TRBJ2-3
V: TRBV4-1
CDR3: CASSQGVITDTQYF

J: TRBJ1-2
V: TRBV6-5
CDR3: CASSYRRVYYGYTF

J: TRBJ2-2
V: TRBV5-1
CDR3: CASSFNRDTGELFF

J: TRBJ1-1
V: TRBV7-9
CDR3: CASRSTSQGNTEAFF

J: TRBJ2-2
V: TRBV11-2
CDR3: CASSWSSGRGTGELFF

J: TRBJ2-7
V: TRBV7-8
CDR3: CASSLVSTYEQYF

J: TRBJ1-3
V: TRBV7-9
CDR3: CASSPMWGQSSIGYTIYF

J: TRBJ2-7
V: TRBV28
CDR3: CASSGTGTGYEQYF

J: TRBJ2-1
V: TRBV29-1
CDR3: CSVENPRRTTYNEQFF

J: TRBJ2-7
V: TRBV28
CDR3: CASSSGGVPREQYF

J: TRBJ2-7
V: TRBV15
CDR3: CATSRDPGRLYEQYF

J: TRBJ1-6
V: TRBV5-1
CDR3: CASSLEVGQSVNSPLHF

J: TRBJ2-7
V: TRBV5-1
CDR3: CASSLVRLAEQYF

J: TRBJ1-2
V: TRBV6-5
CDR3: CASSTGKDYGYTF

J: TRBJ1-6
V: TRBV5-4
CDR3: CASSWGQYDYNSPLHF

J: TRBJ1-2
V: TRBV6-5
CDR3: CASSYLSGDGYTF

J: TRBJ1-2
V: TRBV5-1
CDR3: CASSSTGTGLTYGYTF

J: TRBJ1-3
V: TRBV4-1
CDR3: CASSQEPGSGNTIYF

J: TRBJ2-1
V: TRBV11-2
CDR3: CASSLGPGTGGRWEQFF

J: TRBJ2-7
V: TRBV28
CDR3: CASSQGGRPREQYF

J: TRBJ2-3
V: TRBV5-1
CDR3: CASNDGGYTDTQYF

J: TRBJ1-3
V: TRBV2
CDR3: CASHRPSGGNTIYF

J: TRBJ2-7
V: TRBV28
CDR3: CASTEPSSYEQYF

J: TRBJ1-5
V: TRBV19
CDR3: CASSETGGRQPQHF

J: TRBJ2-1
V: TRBV28
CDR3: CASSPGLNSYNEQFF

J: TRBJ2-7
V: TRBV7-8
CDR3: CASSSQGASSEQYF